The next 19 T cell receptor beta chains were all read from a single sample in a study of Ad26.COV2.S vaccination and SARS-CoV-2 variants. Clones were sequenced by immunoSEQ multiplex PCR, and TCRdb holds only the in-frame ones, with some missing. The table shows over 110,000 clones, with roughly 88% occurring only once. The sequences come from peripheral blood, collected after recovery from COVID-19. These receptors were taken from a human donor who had recovered from COVID-19.

J is TRBJ2-1 and V is TRBV30; TRBD1 matches 9 bases. The CDR3 has 14 residues. Per the germline V gene, CDR1 is GTSNPN and CDR2 is SVGIG (reference sequence). V gave up 8 bases and J gave up 4 bases; unmatched junction bases: 9. Written as DNA, the CDR3 is TGTGCCCGATCCCCCGGGACAGGGTACAATGAGCAGTTCTTC. It yields the protein CARSPGTGYNEQFF.

The J gene is TRBJ1-4, the V gene TRBV28; 10 positions match TRBD1. CDR1 MDHEN and CDR2 SYDVKM come from the germline V gene. The trim removed 4 bases at V and 5 bases at J, leaving 4 bases unmatched. This CDR3 is built from 15 residues. The CDR3 protein is CASSWGDRGNEKLFF. The CDR3 DNA is TGTGCCAGCAGTTGGGGGGACAGGGGAAATGAAAAACTGTTTTTT.

The CDR3 loop reads CASSQDNRVYGYTF. CDR3 nucleotide sequence: TGTGCCAGCAGCCAAGATAACAGGGTCTATGGCTACACCTTC. V is TRBV3-1 (or the pseudogene TRBV3-2) and J is TRBJ1-2; D is possibly TRBD1 (6 bases). In germline, CDR1 is LGHDT, CDR2 YNNKEL (reference sequence). With 0 bases removed from V and 4 bases from J, the gap between germline ends came to 9 bases. The CDR3 spans 14 residues.

This chain uses TRBV6-5 with TRBJ1-3; 9 bases align to TRBD1. Germline trimming cut 4 bases from V and 3 bases from J; bases unmatched to any gene: 1. Germline V gene data show CDR1 as MNHEY and CDR2 as SVGAGI. This CDR3 region has 14 residues. CDR3 DNA: TGTGCCAGCAGTTCGGACAGGGGTGGAAACACCATATATTTT. Protein: CASSSDRGGNTIYF.

The chain couples TRBV7-8 to TRBJ2-5, with 8 bases identical to TRBD2. Germline V gene data show CDR1 as SGHVS and CDR2 as FQNEAQ. V gave up 5 bases and J gave up 5 bases; unmatched junction bases: 7. The CDR3 extends over 14 amino acids. Here the CDR3 DNA reads TGTGCCAGCAGCAAAACCCAGCGGGAGGAGACCCAGTACTTC. This encodes CASSKTQREETQYF.

The chain combines TRBV6-5 with TRBJ1-6; no firm D call. Germline V gene data show CDR1 as MNHEY and CDR2 as SVGAGI. V was shortened by 6 bases and J by 6 bases, with 6 bases between the two germline ends. The CDR3 is made up of 12 amino acids. CDR3 protein: CASRQLNSPLHF. DNA for the CDR3: TGTGCCAGCAGGCAACTTAATTCACCCCTCCACTTT.

Worth noting for this clone: In the same sample, other DNA sequences code for this CDR3. This chain joins TRBV3-1 (or the pseudogene TRBV3-2) and TRBJ2-2; D unresolved. The V end was cut by 3 bases, the J end by 5 bases, with 4 bases between. Per the germline V gene, CDR1 is LGHDT and CDR2 is YNNKEL (reference sequence). The CDR3 runs to 12 residues. CDR3 residues: CASSQGTGELFF. Written as DNA, the CDR3 is TGTGCCAGCAGCCAGGGTACCGGGGAGCTGTTTTTT.

This rearrangement joins TRBV10-3 to TRBJ1-5; D unclear. V dropped 5 bases and J dropped 2 bases, with 4 bases sitting between them. Germline V gives CDR1 ENHRY, CDR2 SYGVKD. This CDR3 spans 12 amino acids. CDR3 coding DNA: TGTGCCATCAGTCAAGGCAATCAGCCCCAGCATTTT. It codes for CAISQGNQPQHF.

The chain links TRBV2 to TRBJ2-1; 11 nucleotides align to TRBD2. This CDR3 contains 15 residues. V dropped 5 bases and J dropped 3; count of bases not matched to a gene: 3. The germline CDR1 and CDR2 sequences are SNHLY and FYNNEI. The CDR3 DNA follows: TGTGCCAGCAGTAAGGGGACTAGCGGCTACAATGAGCAGTTCTTC. It codes for CASSKGTSGYNEQFF.

CDR3 sequence: CASSQEGTTYTGELFF. The CDR3 DNA follows: TGTGCCAGCAGCCAAGAGGGGACCACGTACACCGGGGAGCTGTTTTTT. The chain recombines TRBV3-1 (or the pseudogene TRBV3-2) with TRBJ2-2; D possibly matches TRBD1 or TRBD2 (5 bases each). Germline V gene data show CDR1 as LGHDT and CDR2 as YNNKEL (reference sequence). V lost 0 bases and J lost 3, with 11 bases in between. This CDR3 contains 16 residues.

CDR3 loop: CASSSHRGNGNQPQHF. CDR3 nucleotide sequence: TGTGCCAGCAGTTCCCACAGGGGTAATGGCAATCAGCCCCAGCATTTT. The chain employs TRBV28 and TRBJ1-5; the match to TRBD1 covers 7 bases. The CDR3 is 16 residues long. Germline V gene data show CDR1 as MDHEN and CDR2 as SYDVKM. V shed 4 bases, J shed 2 bases, and the junction held 8 bases outside the gene matches.

V is TRBV4-3 and J is TRBJ1-6; D not certain. The V end lost 3 bases, the J end lost 13 bases, and 13 bases lay between the germline ends. The CDR3 extends over 13 amino acids. Germline values: CDR1 LGHNA, CDR2 YSLEER. Here the CDR3 DNA reads TGCGCCAGCAGCCAGGGAAACATTGGGCCCCTCCACTTT. As protein: CASSQGNIGPLHF.

The chain recombines TRBV7-8 with TRBJ2-2, with D uncertain. The CDR3 has 12 amino acids. Looked up from germline, CDR1 is SGHVS and CDR2 is FQNEAQ. V lost 5 bases, J lost 7 bases, and 8 bases lay in between. The DNA for the CDR3 is TGTGCCAGCAGCCAGGAGTACGGGGAGCTGTTTTTT. Translating it yields CASSQEYGELFF.

The genes are TRBV29-1 and TRBJ2-7; 9 bases align to TRBD1. Germline V gene sequence: CDR1 SQVTM, CDR2 ANQGSEA. CDR3 size: 13 residues. The ends lost 4 bases at V and 4 bases at J; junction bases unmatched: 5. CDR3 sequence: CSVGTGGSYEQYF. DNA of the CDR3: TGCAGCGTTGGAACAGGGGGCTCGTACGAGCAGTACTTC.

The chain has TRBV4-1 and TRBJ2-1; 10 nucleotides agree with TRBD1. V lost 3 bases and J lost 8; bases outside the gene matches: 10. CDR1 is MGHRA and CDR2 is YSYEKL in the germline V gene. The CDR3 sequence is 16 residues long. The CDR3: CASSQQPGQGFDEQFF. The CDR3 DNA reads TGCGCCAGCAGCCAGCAACCGGGACAGGGGTTCGATGAGCAGTTCTTC.

This clone was observed once. V is TRBV2 and J is TRBJ2-2; TRBD1 matches at 7 bases. Germline-derived CDR1 and CDR2 are SNHLY and FYNNEI. The V gene end was trimmed by 6 bases and the J gene end by 5 bases; junction bases not matched to a gene: 6. The CDR3 has 14 residues. The CDR3 DNA follows: TGTGCCAGCAGCCAGACAGGGCGTACCGGGGAGCTGTTTTTT. Its translation is CASSQTGRTGELFF.

This rearrangement joins TRBV6-2 or TRBV6-3 to TRBJ2-1, with D maybe TRBD2 (5 bases). The CDR3 contains 15 residues. Trimming took off 6 bases at V and 8 bases at J, with 20 bases between the two ends. Germline lookup yields CDR1 MNHEY and CDR2 SVGEGT. The DNA for the CDR3 is TGTGCCAGCAGCGAGCTCGGGGTGAGGAGCGATGAGCAGTTCTTC. This encodes CASSELGVRSDEQFF.

The gene calls are TRBV12-2 and TRBJ2-7; the D call TRBD2 from the table was never checked on the DNA. TRBV12-2 is a known pseudogene. The CDR3 length is 14 residues. The CDR3 spells CASRAPRGIYEQYF. Written as DNA, the CDR3 is TGTGCAAGTCGCGCCCCCCGGGGGATCTACGAGCAGTACTTC.

The CDR3 spells CASSLGVSGTEAFF. For the CDR3, the DNA is TGTGCCAGCAGCTTAGGAGTGTCTGGCACTGAAGCTTTCTTT. The gene calls are TRBV13 and TRBJ1-1; D is undetermined. Trimming removed 0 bases at V and 4 bases at J, with 9 bases between. The germline V gene encodes CDR1 PRHDT and CDR2 FYEKMQ (reference sequence). CDR3 length: 14 amino acids.